The entry below gives a single TCR beta chain sequence along with its context. The data belong to a study of blood T cell repertoires in COVID-19. Study in general: Researchers got acute and convalescent COVID-19 samples from the United States, Italy and Spain. The cDNA or gDNA used as material had been derived from T cells, B-cell-depleted T cells, or PBMCs.

Living in 24 US areas, the participants were between roughly 18 and 95 years of age. Cohorts were assigned according to the clinical history that participants reported. Sequencing used immunoSEQ multiplex PCR; TCRdb keeps in-frame clones, though not all of them. The table includes 210,000 or so clones, 70% to 90% detected once. This CDR3 is 14 amino acids long. Germline CDR1 and CDR2: LNHNV and YYDKDF (reference sequence). V lost 6 bases to trimming and J lost 3 bases; unmatched junction nucleotides: 7. This TCR was recovered from a man aged 30-40 years who had recovered from COVID-19. The sample was PBMCs or T cells enriched from blood (not recorded which). The rearrangement joins TRBV15 to TRBJ2-7, with 8 bases aligning to TRBD1. The chain's CDR3 is CATRIDRGDYEQYF. The CDR3 DNA reads TGTGCCACCAGGATCGACAGGGGTGACTACGAGCAGTACTTC. The whole variable domain, remainder taken from reference TRBV15 and TRBJ2-7, is DAMVIQNPRYQVTQFGKPVTLSCSQTLNHNVMYWYQQKSSQAPKLLFHYYDKDFNNEADTPDNFQSRRPNTSFCFLDIRSPGLGDTAMYLCATRIDRGDYEQYFGPGTRLTVT.